The clone carrying this T cell receptor beta chain was recorded a few times. The target antigen is unknown. TCRdb re-called the 5' RACE reads through MiXCR, storing one row per CDR3 protein. The data contain around 300,000 distinct CDR3 sequences, about 15% of them singletons. The CDR3 is 14 residues long. Trimming pared 2 bases from V and 6 bases from J, leaving 13 bases between. CDR1 and CDR2 (germline): MGHRA, YSYEKL. This entry is derived from a study of CD8 T cells in ankylosing spondylitis. Overall study results and limits: Disease-associated clones were CD8+ and fairly uncommon in peripheral blood. Matched ankylosing spondylitis synovial fluid reportedly showed significant enrichment of disease-linked clones.

This clonotype was obtained from a male donor with ankylosing spondylitis or in good health (not recorded which). Sample: blood, either unsorted or a sorted T cell fraction (not recorded which). The chain has TRBV4-1 and TRBJ2-5; D remains ambiguous. The CDR3 here is CASSQPDLRKTQYF. CDR3 coding DNA: TGCGCCAGCAGCCAACCGGATTTAAGGAAGACCCAGTACTTC.